This entry features one TCR beta chain sequence. It was with a sample-barcoded 5' primer and a J-beta primer mix that a second PCR of about 7 to 12 cycles was run. TCRdb reprocessed the 5' RACE reads with MiXCR, giving one entry per CDR3 protein. The sample contains about 780,000 distinct CDR3 sequences, around two thirds of which appear only once. The sample is drawn from a study of blood T cells in healthy people across ages. The CDR3 extends over 14 amino acids. Losses at the gene ends were 1 base for V and 6 bases for J; bases not matched to a gene: 7. Germline values: CDR1 SQVTM, CDR2 ANQGSEA. This TCR came from a man aged 30 to 39 in good health. Sequencing was done on a sample of blood. V is TRBV29-1 and J is TRBJ2-3, with 7 bases that match TRBD2. The CDR3 nucleotides are TGCAGCGTTGAAGGCGGGGGAGGTGCGGATACGCAGTATTTT. Its translation: CSVEGGGGADTQYF.